This T cell receptor (beta chain) was captured by sequencing in a study of T cell repertoires in cytomegalovirus infection. Using its own MiXCR run on the reads, TCRdb lists one record per CDR3 protein. The profile shows 150,000 to 200,000 distinct CDR3 sequences, approximately 18% of them singletons. This clonotype occurred a few times. This CDR3 is 12 amino acids long. The germline gives CDR1 WNHNN, CDR2 SYGVQD (reference sequence). This TCR came from a human donor in good health (CMV status not recorded). Some clones in this sample may be carry-over from other donors' samples. The chain couples TRBV10-1 to TRBJ1-1; a weak D match, TRBD1 (5 bases). The material sequenced was CD8+ T cells from PBMCs. The CDR3 sequence: CATDGANTEAFF. The CDR3, as DNA: TGCGCTACGGATGGGGCGAACACTGAAGCTTTCTTT.